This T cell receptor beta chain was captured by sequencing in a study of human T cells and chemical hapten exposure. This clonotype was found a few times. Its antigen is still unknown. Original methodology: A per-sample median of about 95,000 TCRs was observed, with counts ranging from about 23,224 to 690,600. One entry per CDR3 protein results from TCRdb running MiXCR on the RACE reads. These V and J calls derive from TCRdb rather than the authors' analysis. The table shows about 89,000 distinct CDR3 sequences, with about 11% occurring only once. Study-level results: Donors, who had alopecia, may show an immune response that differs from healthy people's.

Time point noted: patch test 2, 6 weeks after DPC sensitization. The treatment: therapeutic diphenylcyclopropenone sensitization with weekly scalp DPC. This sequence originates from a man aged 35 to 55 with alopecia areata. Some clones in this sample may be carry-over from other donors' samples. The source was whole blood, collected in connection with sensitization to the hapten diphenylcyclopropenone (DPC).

CDR3 protein: CSAMRQGGQPQHF. CDR3 nucleotides: TGCAGTGCTATGCGACAGGGCGGACAGCCCCAGCATTTT. The chain links TRBV20-1 to TRBJ1-5; 7 nucleotides align to TRBD1. J lost 7 bases, V lost 4 bases, and 7 bases had no gene match. Germline V lookup: CDR1 DFQATT, CDR2 SNEGSKA (reference sequence). The length of the CDR3 is 13 residues.